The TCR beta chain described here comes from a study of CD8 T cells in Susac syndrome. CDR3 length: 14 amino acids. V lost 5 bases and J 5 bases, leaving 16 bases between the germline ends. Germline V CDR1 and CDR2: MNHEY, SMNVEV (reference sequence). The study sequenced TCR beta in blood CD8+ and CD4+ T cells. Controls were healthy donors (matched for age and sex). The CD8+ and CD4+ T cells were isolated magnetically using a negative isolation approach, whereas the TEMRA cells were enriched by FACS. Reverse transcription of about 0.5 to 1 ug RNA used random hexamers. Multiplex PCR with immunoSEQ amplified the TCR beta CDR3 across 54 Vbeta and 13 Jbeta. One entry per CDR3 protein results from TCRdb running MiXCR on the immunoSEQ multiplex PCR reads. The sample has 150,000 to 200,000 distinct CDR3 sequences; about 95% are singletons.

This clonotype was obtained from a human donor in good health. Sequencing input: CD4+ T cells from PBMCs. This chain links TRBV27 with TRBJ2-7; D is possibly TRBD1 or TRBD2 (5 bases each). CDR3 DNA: TGTGCCAGCAGTAGAGGGGCGCTTATGGACGAGCAGTACTTC. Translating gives CASSRGALMDEQYF.